The 22 T cell receptor beta chains in this list originate from one sample, sequenced in a study of shared clonotypes between healthy human individuals. Using immunoSEQ multiplex PCR, the repertoire was profiled, and TCRdb retains in-frame clones only, with some absent. The sample carries roughly 2 million clones, roughly 96% recorded once. Sequenced material: naive CD4+ T cells sorted from blood. Subset reported: CD45RA+ positively selected. The receptors come from a man between 18 and 35 years old in good health.

This sequence joins TRBV28 and TRBJ2-7, with 8 bases lining up with TRBD2. J lost 4 bases, V lost 7 bases, and 6 bases had no gene match. The CDR3 has 13 amino acids. From germline, CDR1 is MDHEN and CDR2 SYDVKM. This CDR3 is CASTPGGEYEQYF. CDR3 in DNA: TGTGCCAGCACCCCGGGGGGGGAATACGAGCAGTACTTC.

This chain uses TRBV6-5 with TRBJ1-3; D is unresolved. The V gene lost 0 bases and the J gene lost 0 bases, with 9 bases spanning the gap. CDR1 and CDR2 from the germline V gene are MNHEY and SVGAGI. CDR3 length equals 16 residues. The DNA of the CDR3 is TGTGCCAGCAGTTACTCCCCTCCCGGCTCTGGAAACACCATATATTTT. Protein: CASSYSPPGSGNTIYF.

This clone is a singleton in its sample. The chain combines TRBV9 with TRBJ2-2; D is undetermined. The germline V gene encodes CDR1 SGDLS and CDR2 YYNGEE. The CDR3 runs 14 residues. The germline V and J ends were trimmed by 4 bases and 4 bases, with 11 bases remaining between them. CDR3 in DNA: TGTGCCAGCAGCCCGCTTGGGTCCACCGGGGAGCTGTTTTTT. Its protein product is CASSPLGSTGELFF. The full variable domain, its missing parts supplied by reference TRBV9 and TRBJ2-2, is DSGVTQTPKHLITATGQRVTLRCSPRSGDLSVYWYQQSLDQGLQFLIQYYNGEERAKGNILERFSAQQFPDLHSELNLSSLELGDSALYFCASSPLGSTGELFFGEGSRLTVL.

This rearrangement joins TRBV28 to TRBJ1-2, with D unresolved. The germline gives CDR1 MDHEN, CDR2 SYDVKM. The CDR3 spans 12 residues. V lost 5 bases and J lost 5, with 9 bases in between. In DNA, the CDR3 is TGTGCCAGCAGTCTCCGGATGTATGGCTACACCTTC. This codes for CASSLRMYGYTF.

The chain couples TRBV2 to TRBJ2-3, with TRBD2 matching 10 bases. Trimming removed 0 bases from V and 1 base from J; junction bases left unmatched: 10. Germline V gene data show CDR1 as SNHLY and CDR2 as FYNNEI. This CDR3 has 19 amino acids. Written as DNA, the CDR3 is TGTGCCAGCAGTGAAGCCAGGAGCGGGAGGGGTAGAGGCACAGATACGCAGTATTTT. Protein: CASSEARSGRGRGTDTQYF.

V usage is TRBV4-3 and J usage is TRBJ1-1; possible D gene TRBD1, 5 bases. Trimming left V 4 bases short and J 3 bases short, with 18 bases between. The CDR3 totals 16 residues. Germline lookup yields CDR1 LGHNA and CDR2 YSLEER. CDR3 region: CASSPGPGTGDTEAFF. The DNA for the CDR3 is TGCGCCAGCAGCCCAGGCCCCGGGACGGGCGACACTGAAGCTTTCTTT.

The chain links TRBV11-2 to TRBJ1-1; D is undetermined. Looked up from germline, CDR1 is SGHAT and CDR2 is FQNNGV. Trimming took 2 bases from V and 11 from J, leaving 15 bases between them. The CDR3 extends over 13 amino acids. CDR3 protein: CASSLTDLKTAFF. CDR3 in DNA: TGTGCCAGCAGCTTAACAGATCTAAAAACGGCTTTCTTT. The complete variable domain, with remaining parts taken from reference TRBV11-2 and TRBJ1-1, reads EAGVAQSPRYKIIEKRQSVAFWCNPISGHATLYWYQQILGQGPKLLIQFQNNGVVDDSQLPKDRFSAERLKGVDSTLKIQPAKLEDSAVYLCASSLTDLKTAFFGQGTRLTVV.

The V call is TRBV18, the J call TRBJ1-4; 9 positions agree with TRBD1. The germline V gene has CDR1 KGHSH and CDR2 LQKENI. V lost 4 bases to trimming and J lost 8 bases; unmatched junction nucleotides: 5. The CDR3 contains 14 residues. This CDR3 reads CASSQGQGREKLFF. The CDR3 nucleotides read TGTGCCAGCTCACAGGGACAGGGAAGGGAAAAACTGTTTTTT.

This chain joins TRBV7-9 and TRBJ2-5; a possible D gene is TRBD2 (5 bases). Judging by the DNA end, TRBJ2-7 fits better; the J call may be wrong. In germline, CDR1 is SEHNR, CDR2 FQNEAQ (reference sequence). The CDR3 sequence is 13 residues long. CDR3 nucleotides: TGTGCCAGCAGCTTCGAGGGCCCCTACGAGCAGTACTTC. Protein: CASSFEGPYEQYF.

The chain combines TRBV7-9 with TRBJ2-3, with a weak D call TRBD2 (5 bases). The ends were cut back, 7 bases at V and 8 bases at J, with 25 bases in the middle. This CDR3 region has 16 residues. The germline gives CDR1 SEHNR, CDR2 FQNEAQ (reference sequence). The CDR3 DNA reads TGTGCCAGCACCTCGATAGAGCGGCCTCCCCCAGGTACGCAGTATTTT. It yields the protein CASTSIERPPPGTQYF. Together with reference TRBV7-9 and TRBJ2-3, the CDR3 gives the full variable domain: DTGVSQNPRHKITKRGQNVTFRCDPISEHNRLYWYRQTLGQGPEFLTYFQNEAQLEKSRLLSDRFSAERPKGSFSTLEIQRTEQGDSAMYLCASTSIERPPPGTQYFGPGTRLTVL.

With regard to this clone: Other DNA sequences in the same sample also yield this CDR3. The V and J genes are TRBV18 and TRBJ1-5; TRBD1 might be the D (6 bases). V was cut by 1 base and J by 4 bases, with 14 bases left in between. Germline loops: CDR1 KGHSH, CDR2 LQKENI. The CDR3 length is 16 residues. The CDR3 spells CASSPRGGAGNQPQHF. In nucleotides, the CDR3 is TGTGCCAGCTCACCACGCGGGGGCGCAGGGAATCAGCCCCAGCATTTT.

On this clone itself: A much larger clone differs from this one at a single base, so this may be a read error. The sample has other DNA sequences that encode this CDR3 too. This rearrangement joins TRBV19 to TRBJ1-6; 7 bases match TRBD1. The germline CDR1 and CDR2 sequences are LNHDA and SQIVND (reference sequence). The CDR3 has 13 residues. In nucleotides, the CDR3 is TGTGCCAGTAACCCCACAGGGGTATCACCCCTCCATTTT. Amino acids: CASNPTGVSPLHF.

This chain links TRBV10-3 with TRBJ1-1; 9 bases agree with TRBD1. Germline assignment: CDR1 ENHRY and CDR2 SYGVKD. The CDR3 totals 15 residues. J gave up 3 bases and V 7 bases, and 9 bases lay outside the gene matches. In DNA, the CDR3 is TGTGCCATCAAAGGACAGGGGACGATGGACACTGAAGCTTTCTTT. This sequence encodes CAIKGQGTMDTEAFF.

This clone was recorded once. Other nucleotide sequences from this sample produce the same CDR3. The J gene is TRBJ2-7, the V gene TRBV5-1; TRBD2 matches 8 bases. With V trimmed by 0 bases and J by 2 bases, 4 bases remained unmatched. This CDR3 spans 15 amino acids. Germline CDR1 is SGHRS and CDR2 is YFSETQ. CDR3 protein: CASSLAAGGPYEQYF. DNA of the CDR3: TGCGCCAGCAGCTTGGCCGCGGGAGGCCCCTACGAGCAGTACTTC.

The CDR3: CASSLAGGQFNYGYTF. As DNA, the CDR3 is TGTGCCAGCAGCTTAGCCGGGGGCCAGTTTAACTATGGCTACACCTTC. The J gene is TRBJ1-2, the V gene TRBV7-2; D perhaps matches TRBD1 (6 bases). From germline, CDR1 is SGHTA and CDR2 FQGNSA. With 0 bases removed from V and 1 base from J, the gap between germline ends came to 12 bases. This CDR3 comprises 16 residues. The variable domain in full, with the rest retrieved from reference TRBV7-2 and TRBJ1-2, is GAGVSQSPSNKVTEKGKDVELRCDPISGHTALYWYRQSLGQGLEFLIYFQGNSAPDKSGLPSDRFSAERTGGSVSTLTIQRTQQEDSAVYLCASSLAGGQFNYGYTFGSGTRLTVV.

The V gene is TRBV6-6, the J gene TRBJ1-6; D possibly corresponds to TRBD1 (6 bases). Germline values: CDR1 MNHNY, CDR2 SVGAGI (reference sequence). V dropped 2 bases and J dropped 7 bases, with 12 bases sitting between them. This CDR3 has 15 amino acids. CDR3 bases: TGTGCCAGCAGTTACGGCAGGGGAGGGAATTCACCCCTCCACTTT. It yields the protein CASSYGRGGNSPLHF.

V is TRBV4-1 and J is TRBJ1-4; D gene ambiguous. Germline V CDR1 and CDR2: MGHRA, YSYEKL. The ends were cut back, 2 bases at V and 0 bases at J, with 7 bases in the middle. The CDR3 sequence is 15 residues long. The CDR3 DNA reads as TGCGCCAGCAGCCAATATCCGGCAACTAATGAAAAACTGTTTTTT. Translating it yields CASSQYPATNEKLFF.

In its sample, this clone was seen once. Other DNA sequences in this specimen translate into the identical CDR3. The genes are TRBV6-6 and TRBJ2-1, with D unclear. With 2 bases removed from V and 1 base from J, the gap between germline ends came to 3 bases. Germline V gives CDR1 MNHNY, CDR2 SVGAGI (reference sequence). The CDR3 has 13 amino acids. The CDR3, as DNA: TGTGCCAGCAGTTACAGTTCCTACAATGAGCAGTTCTTC. This encodes CASSYSSYNEQFF.

The CDR3 DNA reads TGTGCCAGCAGCTTAGAGTTAGCGGGGTCCCCCGAGCAGTACTTC. Amino acid sequence: CASSLELAGSPEQYF. The chain has TRBV7-2 and TRBJ2-7; TRBD2 aligns across 8 bases. Germline trimming cut 1 base from V and 6 bases from J; bases unmatched to any gene: 8. The CDR3 totals 15 residues. Germline lookup yields CDR1 SGHTA and CDR2 FQGNSA. The full variable domain, its missing parts supplied by reference TRBV7-2 and TRBJ2-7, is GAGVSQSPSNKVTEKGKDVELRCDPISGHTALYWYRQSLGQGLEFLIYFQGNSAPDKSGLPSDRFSAERTGGSVSTLTIQRTQQEDSAVYLCASSLELAGSPEQYFGPGTRLTVT.

The V call is TRBV6-4, the J call TRBJ2-2; D remains ambiguous. This CDR3 has 14 residues. Germline-derived CDR1 and CDR2 are MRHNA and SNTAGT. V lost 4 bases and J 4 bases, leaving 10 bases between the germline ends. The CDR3 DNA reads as TGTGCCAGCAGTGCCCTCCCGGGCACCGGGGAGCTGTTTTTT. Protein: CASSALPGTGELFF.

The chain joins TRBV27 to TRBJ2-7; TRBD1 agrees at 8 bases. The CDR3 totals 15 residues. After removal of 6 bases from V and 6 bases from J, the junction contained 13 bases not matched to a gene. Germline CDR1 is MNHEY and CDR2 is SMNVEV (reference sequence). The CDR3 region is CASRPRQGPGLEQYF. The CDR3 DNA is TGTGCCAGCAGGCCAAGACAGGGGCCCGGCCTCGAGCAGTACTTC.

This sequence joins TRBV5-4 and TRBJ2-5; unclear D gene. The V end lost 4 bases, the J end lost 2 bases, and 9 bases lay between the germline ends. The CDR3 has 13 residues. Per germline, CDR1 SGHNT and CDR2 YYREEE (reference sequence). CDR3 coding DNA: TGTGCCAGCAGCGACGTTTCTCAAGAGACCCAGTACTTC. This translates into CASSDVSQETQYF.